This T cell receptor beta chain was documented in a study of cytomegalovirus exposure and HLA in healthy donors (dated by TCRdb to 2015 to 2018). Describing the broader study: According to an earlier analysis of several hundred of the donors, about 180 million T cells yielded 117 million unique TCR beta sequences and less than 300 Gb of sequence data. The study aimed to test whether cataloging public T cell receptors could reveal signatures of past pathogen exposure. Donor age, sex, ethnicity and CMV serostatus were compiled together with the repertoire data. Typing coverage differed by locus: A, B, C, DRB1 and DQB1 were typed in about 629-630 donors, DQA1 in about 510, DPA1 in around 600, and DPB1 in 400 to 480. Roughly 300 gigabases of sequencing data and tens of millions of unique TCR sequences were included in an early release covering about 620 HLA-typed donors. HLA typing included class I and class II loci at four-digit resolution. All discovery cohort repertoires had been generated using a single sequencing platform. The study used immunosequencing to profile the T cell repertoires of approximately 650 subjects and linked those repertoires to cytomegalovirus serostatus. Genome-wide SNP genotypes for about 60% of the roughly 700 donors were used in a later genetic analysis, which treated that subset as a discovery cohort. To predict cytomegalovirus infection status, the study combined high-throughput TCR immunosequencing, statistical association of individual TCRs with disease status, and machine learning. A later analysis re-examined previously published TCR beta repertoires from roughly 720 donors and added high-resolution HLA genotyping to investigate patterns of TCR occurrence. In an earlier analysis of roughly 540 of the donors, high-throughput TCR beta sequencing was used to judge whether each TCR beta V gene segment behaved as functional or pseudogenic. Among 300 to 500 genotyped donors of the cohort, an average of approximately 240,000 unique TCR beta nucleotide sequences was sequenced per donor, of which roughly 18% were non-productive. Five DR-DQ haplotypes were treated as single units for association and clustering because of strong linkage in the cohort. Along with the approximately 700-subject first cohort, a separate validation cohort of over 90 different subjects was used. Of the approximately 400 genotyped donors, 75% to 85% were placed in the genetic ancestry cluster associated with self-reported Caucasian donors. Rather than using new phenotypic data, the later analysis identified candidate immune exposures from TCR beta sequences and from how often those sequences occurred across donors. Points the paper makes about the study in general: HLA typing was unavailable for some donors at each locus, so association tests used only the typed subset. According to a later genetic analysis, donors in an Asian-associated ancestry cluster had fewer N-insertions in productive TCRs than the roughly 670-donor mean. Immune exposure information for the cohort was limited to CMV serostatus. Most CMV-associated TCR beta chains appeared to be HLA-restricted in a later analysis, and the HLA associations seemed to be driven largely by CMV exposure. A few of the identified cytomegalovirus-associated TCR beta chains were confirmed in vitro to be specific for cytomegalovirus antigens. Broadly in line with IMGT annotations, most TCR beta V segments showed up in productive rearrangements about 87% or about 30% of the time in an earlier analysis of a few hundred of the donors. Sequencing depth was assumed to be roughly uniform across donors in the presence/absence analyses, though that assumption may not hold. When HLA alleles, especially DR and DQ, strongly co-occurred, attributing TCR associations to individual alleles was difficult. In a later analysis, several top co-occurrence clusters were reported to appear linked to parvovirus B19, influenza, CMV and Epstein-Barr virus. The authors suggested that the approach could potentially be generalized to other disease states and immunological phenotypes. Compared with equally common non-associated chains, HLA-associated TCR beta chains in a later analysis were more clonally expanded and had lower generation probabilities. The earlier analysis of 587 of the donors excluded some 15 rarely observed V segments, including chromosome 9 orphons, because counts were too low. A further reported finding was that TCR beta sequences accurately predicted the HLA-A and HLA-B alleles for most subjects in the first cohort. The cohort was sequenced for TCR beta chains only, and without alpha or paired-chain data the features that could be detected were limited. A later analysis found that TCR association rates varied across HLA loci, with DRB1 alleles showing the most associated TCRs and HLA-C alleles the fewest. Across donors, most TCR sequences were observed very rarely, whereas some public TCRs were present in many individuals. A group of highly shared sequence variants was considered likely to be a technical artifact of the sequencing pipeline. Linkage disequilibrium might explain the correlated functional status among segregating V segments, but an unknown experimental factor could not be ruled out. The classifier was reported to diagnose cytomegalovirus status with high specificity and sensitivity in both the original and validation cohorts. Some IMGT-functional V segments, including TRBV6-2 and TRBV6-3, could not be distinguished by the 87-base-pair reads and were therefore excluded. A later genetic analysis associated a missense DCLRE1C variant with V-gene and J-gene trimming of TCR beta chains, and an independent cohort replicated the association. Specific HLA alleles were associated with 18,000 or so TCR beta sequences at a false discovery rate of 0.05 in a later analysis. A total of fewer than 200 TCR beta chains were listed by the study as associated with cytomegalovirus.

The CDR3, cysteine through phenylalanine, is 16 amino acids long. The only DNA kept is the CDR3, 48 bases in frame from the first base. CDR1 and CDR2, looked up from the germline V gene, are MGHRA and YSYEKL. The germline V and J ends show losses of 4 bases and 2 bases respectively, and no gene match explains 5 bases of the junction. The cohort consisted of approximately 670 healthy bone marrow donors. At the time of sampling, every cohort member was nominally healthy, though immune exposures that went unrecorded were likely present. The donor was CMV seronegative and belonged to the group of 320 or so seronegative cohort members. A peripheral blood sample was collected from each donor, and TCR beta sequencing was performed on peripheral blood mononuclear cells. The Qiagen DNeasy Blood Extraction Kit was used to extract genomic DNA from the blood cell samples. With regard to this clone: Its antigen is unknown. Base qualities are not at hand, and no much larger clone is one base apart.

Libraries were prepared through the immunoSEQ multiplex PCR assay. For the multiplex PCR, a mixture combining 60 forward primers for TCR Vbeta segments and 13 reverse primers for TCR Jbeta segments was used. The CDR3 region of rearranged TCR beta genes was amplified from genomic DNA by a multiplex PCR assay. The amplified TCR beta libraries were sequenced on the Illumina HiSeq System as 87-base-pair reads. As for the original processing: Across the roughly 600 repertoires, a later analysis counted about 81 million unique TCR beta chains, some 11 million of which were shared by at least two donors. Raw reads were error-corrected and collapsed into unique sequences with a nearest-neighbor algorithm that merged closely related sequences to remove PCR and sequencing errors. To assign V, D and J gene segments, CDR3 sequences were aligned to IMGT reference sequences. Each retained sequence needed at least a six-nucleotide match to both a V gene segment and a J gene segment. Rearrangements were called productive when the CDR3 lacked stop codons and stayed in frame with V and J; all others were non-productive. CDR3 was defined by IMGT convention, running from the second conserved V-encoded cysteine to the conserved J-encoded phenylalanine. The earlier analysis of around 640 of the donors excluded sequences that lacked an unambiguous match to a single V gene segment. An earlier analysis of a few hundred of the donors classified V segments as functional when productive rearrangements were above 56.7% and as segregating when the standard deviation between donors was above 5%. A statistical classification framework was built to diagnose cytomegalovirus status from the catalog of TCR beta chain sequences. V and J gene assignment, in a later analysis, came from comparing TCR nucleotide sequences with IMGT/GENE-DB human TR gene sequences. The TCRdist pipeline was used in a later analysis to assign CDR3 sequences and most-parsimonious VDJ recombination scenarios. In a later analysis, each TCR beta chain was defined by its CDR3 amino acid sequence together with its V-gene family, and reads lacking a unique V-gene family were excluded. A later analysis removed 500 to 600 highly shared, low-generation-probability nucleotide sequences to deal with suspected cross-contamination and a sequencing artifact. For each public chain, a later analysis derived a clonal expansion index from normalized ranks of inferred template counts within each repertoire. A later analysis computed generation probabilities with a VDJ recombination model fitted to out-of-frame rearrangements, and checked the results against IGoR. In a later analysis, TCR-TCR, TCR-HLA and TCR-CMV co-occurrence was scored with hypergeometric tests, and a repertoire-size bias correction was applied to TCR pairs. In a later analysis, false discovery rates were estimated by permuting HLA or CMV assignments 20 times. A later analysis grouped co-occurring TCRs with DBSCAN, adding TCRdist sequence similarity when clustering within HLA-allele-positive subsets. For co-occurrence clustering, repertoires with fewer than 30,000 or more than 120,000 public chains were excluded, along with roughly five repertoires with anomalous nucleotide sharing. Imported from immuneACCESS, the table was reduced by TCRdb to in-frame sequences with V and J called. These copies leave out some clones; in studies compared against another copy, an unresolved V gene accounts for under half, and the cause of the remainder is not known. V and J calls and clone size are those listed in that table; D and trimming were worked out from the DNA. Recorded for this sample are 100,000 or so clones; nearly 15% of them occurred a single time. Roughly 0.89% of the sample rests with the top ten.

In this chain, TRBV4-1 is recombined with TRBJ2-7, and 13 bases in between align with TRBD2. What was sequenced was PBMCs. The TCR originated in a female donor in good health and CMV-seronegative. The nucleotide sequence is TGCGCCAGCAGCCCTGGGACTAGCGGGATCCCCTACGAGCAGTACTTC. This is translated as CASSPGTSGIPYEQYF.